This T cell receptor beta chain was identified in a study of T cells in tuberculosis. Details on this clone: Its antigen is undetermined.

The repertoire was sequenced with immunoSEQ multiplex PCR; TCRdb's copy has only in-frame clones and lacks some. The sample lists about 25,000 clones, around 95% seen once, with approximately 8.5% in the top ten. The CDR3 contains 16 residues. V lost 6 bases to trimming and J lost 0 bases, with 18 bases between them. Germline V CDR1 and CDR2: MNHEY, SMNVEV (reference sequence). General study points: The TCR-beta difference was not significant; alpha differences partly reflected length.

Sequencing was carried out using PBMCs. This chain joins TRBV27 and TRBJ2-7; D possibly corresponds to TRBD2 (7 bases). The source of this sequence is a donor between 10 and 35 years old with latent tuberculosis or without tuberculosis infection. CDR3 sequence reads: CASRGWGRESSYEQYV. CDR3 sequence (DNA): TGTGCCAGCAGGGGGTGGGGGCGGGAGAGCTCCTACGAGCAGTACGTC.